The 9 T cell receptor beta chains given below trace back to one sample, sequenced in a study of shared clonotypes between healthy human individuals. CD45RO negativity and positive selection for CCR7 defined naive CD8 cells, a population that excluded terminally differentiated effector memory CD45RA+ cells. Sequencing used immunoSEQ multiplex PCR; TCRdb keeps in-frame clones, though not all of them. The data contain roughly 2,000,000 clones, about 94% of them singletons. The sequencing input was naive CD8+ T cells from PBMCs. The receptors shown here come from a man aged 18 to 35 in good health. Some clones in this sample may be carry-over from other donors' samples.

This rearrangement joins TRBV30 to TRBJ2-2; 7 bases agree with TRBD2. CDR3 length: 14 residues. Germline CDR1 and CDR2: GTSNPN and SVGIG (reference sequence). V shed 5 bases and J 0 bases; nucleotides not matched to a gene: 3. The CDR3 protein is CAWGDYPNTGELFF. CDR3 sequence (DNA): TGTGCCTGGGGGGACTATCCGAACACCGGGGAGCTGTTTTTT.

The V call is TRBV28, the J call TRBJ1-1; 7 nucleotides match TRBD1. With 5 bases clipped from V and 1 base from J, the junction kept 13 bases outside the gene matches. The CDR3 sequence is 17 residues long. Per the germline V gene, CDR1 is MDHEN and CDR2 is SYDVKM. The CDR3 DNA is TGTGCCAGCAGTCCGCGAACTTTCCGGGACAGGAACACTGAAGCTTTCTTT. Translated: CASSPRTFRDRNTEAFF.

This chain uses TRBV9 with TRBJ1-5; D call uncertain. V was pared by 3 bases and J by 4 bases, with 11 bases between. The length of the CDR3 is 14 residues. From germline, CDR1 is SGDLS and CDR2 YYNGEE. CDR3 DNA: TGTGCCAGCAGCGCCCCCGGCCGGAATCAGCCCCAGCATTTT. Its translation is CASSAPGRNQPQHF.

The V call is TRBV11-2, the J call TRBJ2-1; 8 bases agree with TRBD2. Unmatched junction bases numbered 1, after V lost 5 bases and J lost 7 bases. The CDR3 runs 12 residues. The germline gives CDR1 SGHAT, CDR2 FQNNGV. CDR3 sequence: CASSERENEQFF. CDR3 DNA sequence: TGTGCCAGCAGCGAGCGGGAGAATGAGCAGTTCTTC.

The rearrangement joins TRBV5-6 to TRBJ2-5, with 10 positions matching TRBD2. Germline lookup yields CDR1 SGHDT and CDR2 YYEEEE. Trimming at V came to 2 bases and at J to 5 bases, leaving 12 bases not matched to a gene. The length of the CDR3 is 17 residues. CDR3 residues: CASSFGESSGSLETQYF. CDR3 in DNA: TGTGCCAGCAGCTTCGGGGAGTCTAGCGGGAGTTTGGAGACCCAGTACTTC. Filled out from reference TRBV5-6 and TRBJ2-5, the complete variable domain reads DAGVTQSPTHLIKTRGQQVTLRCSPKSGHDTVSWYQQALGQGPQFIFQYYEEEERQRGNFPDRFSGHQFPNYSSELNVNALLLGDSALYLCASSFGESSGSLETQYFGPGTRLLVL.

The rearrangement uses TRBV7-9 and TRBJ1-4; D is unresolved. The CDR3 covers 13 residues. Trimming shortened V by 6 bases and J by 5 bases, and 10 bases separated the two germline ends. The germline V gene has CDR1 SEHNR and CDR2 FQNEAQ (reference sequence). CDR3 DNA sequence: TGTGCCAGCAGGGACCCCTTCAATGAAAAACTGTTTTTT. It yields the protein CASRDPFNEKLFF.

About this clone: This same CDR3 is encoded by further DNA sequences in the sample. The V gene is TRBV18, the J gene TRBJ2-3; D uncertain. The CDR3 is 13 residues long. Looked up from germline, CDR1 is KGHSH and CDR2 is LQKENI. The V end lost 2 bases, the J end lost 4 bases, and 7 bases lay between the germline ends. CDR3 in DNA: TGTGCCAGCTCACCAGGGCGGCCAGATACGCAGTATTTT. This translates into CASSPGRPDTQYF. Using reference TRBV18 and TRBJ2-3 for the parts outside the CDR3, the full variable domain is NAGVMQNPRHLVRRRGQEARLRCSPMKGHSHVYWYRQLPEEGLKFMVYLQKENIIDESGMPKERFSAEFPKEGPSILRIQQVVRGDSAAYFCASSPGRPDTQYFGPGTRLTVL.

The chain has TRBV28 and TRBJ2-7; 8 bases agree with TRBD1. Trimming at V came to 6 bases and at J to 3 bases, leaving 19 bases not matched to a gene. Germline V gene lookup returns CDR1 MDHEN and CDR2 SYDVKM. This CDR3 is 18 amino acids long. CDR3 protein: CASSGLLGRGHEFYEQYF. The CDR3 coding sequence is TGTGCCAGCAGCGGACTATTGGGCAGGGGGCATGAGTTCTACGAGCAGTACTTC.

V gene TRBV2 combines with J gene TRBJ1-2; D is undetermined. Germline V gene lookup returns CDR1 SNHLY and CDR2 FYNNEI. The germline V and J ends were trimmed by 4 bases and 2 bases, with 20 bases remaining between them. CDR3 length: 17 residues. The CDR3 nucleotides are TGTGCCAGCAGTGTAACCCCCCCTGGCAGGTCAAACTATGGCTACACCTTC. Protein product: CASSVTPPGRSNYGYTF.